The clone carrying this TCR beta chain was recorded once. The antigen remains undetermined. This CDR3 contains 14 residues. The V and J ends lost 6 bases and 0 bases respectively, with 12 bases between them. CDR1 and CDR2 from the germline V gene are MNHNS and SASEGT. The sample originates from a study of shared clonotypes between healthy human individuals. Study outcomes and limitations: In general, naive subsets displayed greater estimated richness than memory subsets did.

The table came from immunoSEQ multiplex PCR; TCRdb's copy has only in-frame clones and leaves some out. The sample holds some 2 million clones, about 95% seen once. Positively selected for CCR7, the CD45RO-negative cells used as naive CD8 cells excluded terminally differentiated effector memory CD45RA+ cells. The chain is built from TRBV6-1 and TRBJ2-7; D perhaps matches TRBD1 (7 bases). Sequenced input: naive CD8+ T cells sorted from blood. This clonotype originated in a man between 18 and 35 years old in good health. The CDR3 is CASSGGQFSYEQYF. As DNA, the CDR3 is TGTGCCAGCAGCGGGGGACAGTTCTCCTACGAGCAGTACTTC.